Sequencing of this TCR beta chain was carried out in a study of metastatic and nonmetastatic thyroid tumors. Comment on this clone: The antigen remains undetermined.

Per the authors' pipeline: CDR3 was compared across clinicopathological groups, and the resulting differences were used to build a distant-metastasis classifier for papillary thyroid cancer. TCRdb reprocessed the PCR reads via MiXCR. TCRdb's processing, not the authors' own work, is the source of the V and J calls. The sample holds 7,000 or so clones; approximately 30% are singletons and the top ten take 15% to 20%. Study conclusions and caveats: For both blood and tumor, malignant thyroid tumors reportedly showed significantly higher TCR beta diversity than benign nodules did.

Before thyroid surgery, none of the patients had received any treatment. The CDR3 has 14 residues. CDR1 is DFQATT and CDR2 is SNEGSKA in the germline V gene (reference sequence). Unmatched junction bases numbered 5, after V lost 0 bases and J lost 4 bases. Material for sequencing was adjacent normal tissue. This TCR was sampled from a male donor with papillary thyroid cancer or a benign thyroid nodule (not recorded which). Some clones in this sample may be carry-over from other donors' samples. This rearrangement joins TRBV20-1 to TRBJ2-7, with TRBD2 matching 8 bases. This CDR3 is CSARDPSGSYEQYF. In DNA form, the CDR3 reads TGCAGTGCTAGAGATCCTAGCGGGTCGTACGAGCAGTACTTC.